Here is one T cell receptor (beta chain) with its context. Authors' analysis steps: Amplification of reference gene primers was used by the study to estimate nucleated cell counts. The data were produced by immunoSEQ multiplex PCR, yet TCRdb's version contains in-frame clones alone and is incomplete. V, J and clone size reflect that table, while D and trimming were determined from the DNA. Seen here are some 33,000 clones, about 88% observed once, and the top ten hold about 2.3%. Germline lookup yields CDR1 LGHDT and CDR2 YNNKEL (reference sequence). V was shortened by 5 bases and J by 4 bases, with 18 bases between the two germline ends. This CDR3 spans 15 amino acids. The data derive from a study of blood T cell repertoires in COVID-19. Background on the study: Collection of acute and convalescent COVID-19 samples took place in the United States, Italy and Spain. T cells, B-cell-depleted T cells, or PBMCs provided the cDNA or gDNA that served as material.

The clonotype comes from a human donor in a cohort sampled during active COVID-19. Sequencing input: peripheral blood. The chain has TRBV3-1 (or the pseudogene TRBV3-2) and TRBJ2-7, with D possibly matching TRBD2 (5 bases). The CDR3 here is CASSKRTEEGYEQYF. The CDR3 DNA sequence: TGTGCCAGCAGCAAACGGACTGAAGAGGGTTACGAGCAGTACTTC.